A single sample is the source of the 28 T cell receptor beta chains below, sequenced in a study of T cells in Graves' hyperthyroidism and ophthalmopathy. RNA transcripts gave rise to amplified TCR beta CDR3 regions. First-round RT-PCR targeting the TCR CDR3 was performed with the HTBI primer set. TCRdb used MiXCR to reprocess the multiplex PCR reads, holding one entry per CDR3 protein. The table has around 480,000 distinct CDR3 sequences, roughly an eighth seen once. The sample comprised blood. The receptors were sampled from a woman between 18 and 29 years old with Graves' hyperthyroidism.

This clonotype was recorded a few times. The chain joins TRBV9 to TRBJ2-2; possibly TRBD1 or TRBD2 for D (5 bases each). Germline V CDR1 and CDR2: SGDLS, YYNGEE. Between the trimmed V and J ends, which lost 3 bases and 5 bases, there was a span of 17 bases. This CDR3 comprises 16 residues. Here the CDR3 reads CASSAWDDSGTGELFF. The CDR3 region has the DNA TGTGCCAGCAGCGCTTGGGACGACTCCGGAACCGGGGAGCTGTTTTTT.

This clonotype showed up just a few times. The chain uses TRBV4-1 and TRBJ2-7; D possibly uses TRBD1 or TRBD2 (5 bases each). From germline, CDR1 is MGHRA and CDR2 YSYEKL. This CDR3 has 16 amino acids. The V and J ends lost 0 bases and 3 bases respectively, with 15 bases between them. The CDR3 loop reads CASSQDVSRGVYEQYF. As DNA, the CDR3 is TGCGCCAGCAGCCAAGACGTGAGCCGAGGGGTCTACGAGCAGTACTTC.

This clonotype was seen repeatedly, ten times or more. The genes are TRBV12-3 or TRBV12-4 and TRBJ2-1; 9 positions agree with TRBD2. The junction had 11 bases not matched to a gene; V was cut back by 3 bases and J by 8 bases. The CDR3 consists of 16 residues. CDR3 region: CASSFPAGTSSYEQFF. CDR3 DNA sequence: TGTGCCAGCAGTTTCCCTGCCGGGACTAGCAGTTATGAGCAGTTCTTC.

This clonotype was found many times. The chain has TRBV27 and TRBJ1-4; no firm D call. CDR3 length equals 12 residues. Deletions cut 7 bases from V and 8 bases from J, with 11 bases between. Germline V gene sequence: CDR1 MNHEY, CDR2 SMNVEV (reference sequence). The CDR3 DNA follows: TGTGCCAGCACCGACGGGCGGGAAAAACTGTTTTTT. It yields the protein CASTDGREKLFF.

This clonotype was seen more than once but under ten times. The chain joins TRBV29-1 to TRBJ1-2; D is possibly TRBD1 (5 bases). V was clipped by 5 bases and J by 2 bases, with 18 bases between them. The germline gives CDR1 SQVTM, CDR2 ANQGSEA. The CDR3 sequence is 15 residues long. The CDR3 nucleotides read TGCAGCGTTTACTTTTGGGAGGGGAGGAACTATGGCTACACCTTC. This translates into CSVYFWEGRNYGYTF. The full variable domain, completed using reference TRBV29-1 and TRBJ1-2, is SAVISQKPSRDICQRGTSLTIQCQVDSQVTMMFWYRQQPGQSLTLIATANQGSEATYESGFVIDKFPISRPNLTFSTLTVSNMSPEDSSIYLCSVYFWEGRNYGYTFGSGTRLTVV.

The chain employs TRBV5-1 and TRBJ2-5; 7 bases are shared with TRBD1. This CDR3 has 13 amino acids. V was clipped by 4 bases and J by 3 bases; unmatched bases: 3. The germline CDR1 and CDR2 sequences are SGHRS and YFSETQ. For the CDR3, the DNA is TGCGCCAGCAGCACCGGACAGGAAGAGACCCAGTACTTC. It is translated as CASSTGQEETQYF.

Ten or more counts support this clonotype. This chain joins TRBV2 and TRBJ2-1; D gene unclear. CDR3 size: 11 residues. The V end lost 8 bases, the J end lost 7 bases, and 9 bases lay between the germline ends. Germline loops: CDR1 SNHLY, CDR2 FYNNEI. The chain's CDR3 is CASQVINEQFF. The CDR3 DNA reads TGTGCCAGCCAAGTGATTAATGAGCAGTTCTTC.

In this sample, this clonotype turned up many times. This sequence joins TRBV14 and TRBJ1-1; D perhaps matches TRBD1 (6 bases). CDR1 and CDR2 from the germline V gene are SGHDN and FVKESK. V gave up 8 bases and J gave up 1 base, with 20 bases separating them. The CDR3 loop spans 16 amino acids. The CDR3 nucleotides are TGTGCCAGCCACTTCGGGGGGGCCCTCTCGAACACTGAAGCTTTCTTT. Its translation: CASHFGGALSNTEAFF. The whole variable domain, remainder taken from reference TRBV14 and TRBJ1-1, is EAGVTQFPSHSVIEKGQTVTLRCDPISGHDNLYWYRRVMGKEIKFLLHFVKESKQDESGMPNNRFLAERTGGTYSTLKVQPAELEDSGVYFCASHFGGALSNTEAFFGQGTRLTVV.

This clonotype was seen a few times. The chain uses TRBV9 and TRBJ1-1; tentatively, D is TRBD1 (6 bases). The CDR3 length is 15 residues. From germline, CDR1 is SGDLS and CDR2 YYNGEE. Trimming pared 1 base from V and 4 bases from J, leaving 14 bases between. CDR3: CASSVSEQGRTEAFF. The CDR3 bases are TGTGCCAGCAGCGTATCGGAACAGGGACGCACTGAAGCTTTCTTT. The complete variable domain, with remaining parts taken from reference TRBV9 and TRBJ1-1, reads DSGVTQTPKHLITATGQRVTLRCSPRSGDLSVYWYQQSLDQGLQFLIQYYNGEERAKGNILERFSAQQFPDLHSELNLSSLELGDSALYFCASSVSEQGRTEAFFGQGTRLTVV.

The V gene is TRBV19, the J gene TRBJ1-2; D possibly corresponds to TRBD1 (6 bases). The CDR3 has 17 residues. The germline V gene encodes CDR1 LNHDA and CDR2 SQIVND (reference sequence). Trimming took 3 bases from V and 0 from J, leaving 17 bases between them. The CDR3 spells CASSIFLTGTTNYGYTF. The CDR3 coding sequence is TGTGCCAGTAGTATTTTTTTGACAGGAACCACTAACTATGGCTACACCTTC.

This clonotype was detected only a few times. The chain joins TRBV7-2 to TRBJ1-6; D may be TRBD1 (5 bases). V lost 5 bases and J 2 bases, leaving 16 bases between the germline ends. The CDR3 extends over 17 amino acids. Germline CDR1 is SGHTA and CDR2 is FQGNSA. The CDR3 nucleotides are TGTGCCAGCAGCATTTCAGGGATAAGGACCTATAATTCACCCCTCCACTTT. Translating it yields CASSISGIRTYNSPLHF.

Many counts were recorded for this clonotype. The V call is TRBV19, the J call TRBJ2-7, with a possible D match to TRBD2 (6 bases). The CDR3 covers 15 residues. Germline values: CDR1 LNHDA, CDR2 SQIVND (reference sequence). The ends were cut back, 6 bases at V and 2 bases at J, with 17 bases in the middle. The CDR3 DNA reads TGTGCCAGTAGCATCCCCGCGGGACGTGCCTACGAGCAGTACTTC. It encodes CASSIPAGRAYEQYF.

The rearrangement joins TRBV20-1 to TRBJ2-1; 12 nucleotides align to TRBD2. This CDR3 is built from 16 residues. The J segment lost 6 bases and the V segment lost 4 bases, leaving 10 bases of the junction unmatched. Germline V lookup: CDR1 DFQATT, CDR2 SNEGSKA (reference sequence). Here the CDR3 DNA reads TGCAGTGCTATACGACTAGCGGGAGCGTTTAGCAATGAGCAGTTCTTC. Its protein product is CSAIRLAGAFSNEQFF.

The rearrangement links TRBV19 to TRBJ2-5, with D possibly matching TRBD2 (6 bases). V was cut by 3 bases and J by 5 bases, with 16 bases left in between. From germline, CDR1 is LNHDA and CDR2 SQIVND (reference sequence). This CDR3 comprises 15 residues. CDR3 sequence (DNA): TGTGCCAGTAGTATCCGGCGGGACCACCGGGAGACCCAGTACTTC. It yields the protein CASSIRRDHRETQYF.

This chain connects TRBV5-1 to TRBJ2-1, with 10 bases lining up with TRBD2. This CDR3 comprises 15 residues. CDR1 is SGHRS, CDR2 YFSETQ, per germline. The J segment lost 7 bases and the V segment lost 4 bases, leaving 8 bases of the junction unmatched. CDR3 DNA sequence: TGCGCCAGCAGCCGGACGCAGCGGGAGGGGAATGAGCAGTTCTTC. This translates into CASSRTQREGNEQFF. The full variable domain, rest sourced from reference TRBV5-1 and TRBJ2-1, is KAGVTQTPRYLIKTRGQQVTLSCSPISGHRSVSWYQQTPGQGLQFLFEYFSETQRNKGNFPGRFSGRQFSNSRSEMNVSTLELGDSALYLCASSRTQREGNEQFFGPGTRLTVL.

This clonotype was found a few times. The genes are TRBV30 and TRBJ2-3, with 7 bases fitting TRBD1. The V segment lost 1 base and the J segment 0 bases; nucleotides outside the gene matches: 7. The CDR3 runs 16 residues. Germline V gene sequence: CDR1 GTSNPN, CDR2 SVGIG (reference sequence). Here the CDR3 reads CAWSDDRVSSTDTQYF. The CDR3 region has the DNA TGTGCCTGGAGTGACGACAGGGTTTCTAGCACAGATACGCAGTATTTT. The variable domain in full, with the rest retrieved from reference TRBV30 and TRBJ2-3, is SQTIHQWPATLVQPVGSPLSLECTVEGTSNPNLYWYRQAAGRGLQLLFYSVGIGQISSEVPQNLSASRPQDRQFILSSKKLLLSDSGFYLCAWSDDRVSSTDTQYFGPGTRLTVL.

This clonotype has at least ten counts. This sequence joins TRBV11-3 and TRBJ1-2, with 9 bases lining up with TRBD1. The V and J ends lost 6 bases and 13 bases, in that order; junction bases with no gene match: 12. The germline V gene encodes CDR1 SGHNT and CDR2 YENEEA. The CDR3 totals 13 residues. The CDR3 region has the DNA TGTGCCAGCAGTCCACCGGGACAGGGTACGCTCACCTTC. Its translation: CASSPPGQGTLTF. The full variable domain, its missing parts supplied by reference TRBV11-3 and TRBJ1-2, is EAGVVQSPRYKIIEKKQPVAFWCNPISGHNTLYWYLQNLGQGPELLIRYENEEAVDDSQLPKDRFSAERLKGVDSTLKIQPAELGDSAVYLCASSPPGQGTLTFGSGTRLTVV.

This clonotype was observed many times. CDR3: CASSSSQYGYTF. The CDR3 coding sequence is TGTGCCAGCAGTTCATCACAATATGGCTACACCTTC. V is TRBV12-3 or TRBV12-4 and J is TRBJ1-2, with D hard to call. This CDR3 is 12 amino acids long. Trimming pared 4 bases from V and 5 bases from J, leaving 8 bases between.

This clonotype was seen repeatedly, ten times or more. The chain has TRBV4-1 and TRBJ2-3; 7 positions agree with TRBD2. Germline CDR1 is MGHRA and CDR2 is YSYEKL. This CDR3 spans 16 amino acids. V gave up 0 bases and J gave up 1 base; unmatched junction bases: 4. The CDR3 spells CASSQDTSEGTDTQYF. In nucleotides, the CDR3 is TGCGCCAGCAGCCAAGATACTAGCGAGGGCACAGATACGCAGTATTTT.

There are many counts of this clonotype. This chain joins TRBV2 and TRBJ1-2; D is possibly TRBD1 (6 bases). Germline lookup yields CDR1 SNHLY and CDR2 FYNNEI. The CDR3 length is 14 residues. CDR3 sequence (DNA): TGTGCTAGATCCGGGACACCCAGTTTGGATGGCTACACCTTC. Its translation: CARSGTPSLDGYTF.

This clonotype has just a few counts. This chain's CDR3 is CASSVLLGNEQFF. The CDR3, as DNA: TGTGCCAGTAGTGTCTTGCTAGGCAATGAGCAGTTCTTC. The gene calls are TRBV19 and TRBJ2-1; D is unclear. CDR1 and CDR2 (germline): LNHDA, SQIVND (reference sequence). V dropped 5 bases and J dropped 6 bases, with 11 bases sitting between them. The CDR3 is 13 residues long.

Ten or more counts support this clonotype. This sequence joins TRBV3-1 and TRBJ2-1; D gene ambiguous. Trimming took 0 bases from V and 2 from J, leaving 17 bases between them. CDR1 and CDR2 (germline): LGHDT, YNNKEL (reference sequence). This CDR3 contains 18 residues. This chain's CDR3 is CASSQEGMTSRPYNEQFF. The CDR3, as DNA: TGTGCCAGCAGCCAAGAAGGAATGACCTCCCGGCCCTACAATGAGCAGTTCTTC.

This clonotype was counted many times. The chain combines TRBV7-9 with TRBJ2-4; D might be TRBD1 or TRBD2, each matching 5 bases. CDR1 and CDR2 from the germline V gene are SEHNR and FQNEAQ (reference sequence). Trimming pared 5 bases from V and 5 bases from J, leaving 13 bases between. The CDR3 runs 14 residues. CDR3 residues: CASSPARGENIQYF. CDR3 nucleotides: TGTGCCAGCAGCCCGGCGAGAGGGGAAAACATTCAGTACTTC.

Ten or more counts support this clonotype. This rearrangement joins TRBV29-1 to TRBJ1-1, with unresolved D. The V gene lost 4 bases and the J gene lost 7 bases, with 19 bases spanning the gap. The length of the CDR3 is 14 residues. Germline V gives CDR1 SQVTM, CDR2 ANQGSEA. The CDR3 DNA sequence: TGCAGCGTTGTAACGGGGATGGGGAGGTTTGAAGCTTTCTTT. Residues: CSVVTGMGRFEAFF.

This clonotype has at least ten counts. V and J are TRBV27 and TRBJ1-1; TRBD1 is a possible D gene (5 bases). V lost 2 bases, J lost 5 bases, and 12 bases lay in between. Germline CDR1 and CDR2: MNHEY and SMNVEV (reference sequence). The CDR3 contains 14 residues. CDR3 amino acids: CASSLQGLGTEAFF. The DNA for the CDR3 is TGTGCCAGCAGTTTACAGGGTCTCGGTACTGAAGCTTTCTTT.

CDR3 nucleotide sequence: TGTGCCAGCAGTGAAGTACTAGCGGGAGTGTCCTACGAGCAGTACTTC. Its protein product is CASSEVLAGVSYEQYF. This chain joins TRBV2 and TRBJ2-7, with TRBD2 matching 11 bases. The germline V gene encodes CDR1 SNHLY and CDR2 FYNNEI. Unmatched junction bases numbered 3, after V lost 1 base and J lost 1 base. This CDR3 spans 16 amino acids.

The sample holds many counts of this clonotype. The chain joins TRBV12-3 or TRBV12-4 to TRBJ2-7; perhaps TRBD1 as D (6 bases). Trimming stripped 5 bases from V and 7 bases from J, with 12 bases between. The CDR3 is made up of 12 amino acids. The CDR3: CASSETGIEQYF. CDR3 coding DNA: TGTGCCAGCAGTGAAACAGGGATTGAGCAGTACTTC.

Many counts were recorded for this clonotype. This chain connects TRBV30 to TRBJ1-1; D gene unclear. This CDR3 is built from 11 residues. Germline loops: CDR1 GTSNPN, CDR2 SVGIG (reference sequence). Trimming pared 2 bases from V and 7 bases from J, leaving 8 bases between. In DNA form, the CDR3 reads TGTGCCTGGAGTCCGACTGATGAAGCTTTCTTT. Its protein is CAWSPTDEAFF.